This TCR beta chain was observed in a study of T cells after yellow fever vaccination. Across the whole study: Low-cell-number fractions were prepared with SMART-Seq v4 Ultra Low Input.

This clonotype was counted at least ten times. The germline CDR1 and CDR2 sequences are SNHLY and FYNNEI. This CDR3 region has 12 residues. V lost 6 bases to trimming and J lost 4 bases, with 6 bases between them. MiXCR, applied by TCRdb to the 5' RACE reads, yields one record per CDR3 protein. The sample has hundreds of thousands of distinct CDR3 sequences, around 4% seen once; the top ten hold 23%. The sequencing here drew on PBMCs, taken on the day of the yellow fever booster vaccination. This TCR was recovered from a man younger than 35 who received the YFV17D yellow fever vaccine. The rearrangement uses TRBV2 and TRBJ2-2, with D hard to call. CDR3 DNA: TGTGCCAGCAGGCGGAGCACCGGGGAGCTGTTTTTT. Its translation: CASRRSTGELFF.